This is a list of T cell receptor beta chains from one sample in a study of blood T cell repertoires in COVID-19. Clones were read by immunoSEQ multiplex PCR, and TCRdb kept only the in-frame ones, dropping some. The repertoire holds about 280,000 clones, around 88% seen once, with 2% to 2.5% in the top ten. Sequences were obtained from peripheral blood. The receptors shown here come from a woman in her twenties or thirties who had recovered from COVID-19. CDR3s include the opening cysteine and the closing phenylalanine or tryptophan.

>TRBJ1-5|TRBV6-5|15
CASRHGQHSNQPQHF
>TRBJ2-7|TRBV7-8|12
CASSAQGPRQYF
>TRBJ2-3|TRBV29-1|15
CSVVPGTSGTDTQYF
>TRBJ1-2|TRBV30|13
CASARGENYGYTF
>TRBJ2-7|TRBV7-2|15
CASSLEQGTSYEQYF
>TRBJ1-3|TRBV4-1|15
CASSQDRGEGNTIYF
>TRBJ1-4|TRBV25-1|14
CASSRPGGNEKLFF
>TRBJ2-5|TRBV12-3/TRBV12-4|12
CASSQGEETQYF
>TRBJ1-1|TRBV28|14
CASSTGSRNTEAFF
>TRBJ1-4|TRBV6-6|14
CASRKDRVVEKLFF
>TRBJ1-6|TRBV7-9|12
CASSLDGQTLHF
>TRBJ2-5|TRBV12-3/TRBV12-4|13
CASRDYIVETQYF
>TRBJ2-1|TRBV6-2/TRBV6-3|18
CASSRPKIRGGSYNEQFF
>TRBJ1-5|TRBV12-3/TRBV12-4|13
CASTRDSGQPQHF
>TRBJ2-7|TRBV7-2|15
CASSSNMVEIHEQYF
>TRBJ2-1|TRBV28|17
CASSFAGLAAHYNEQFF
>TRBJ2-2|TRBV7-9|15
CASSFREGRTGELFF
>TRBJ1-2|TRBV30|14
CAWSPGILNYGYTF
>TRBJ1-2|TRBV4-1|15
CASSQDTGRERGYTF
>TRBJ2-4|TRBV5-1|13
CASSETGKNIQYF
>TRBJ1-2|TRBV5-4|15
CASTPDGGKGYGYTF
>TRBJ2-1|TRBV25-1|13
CASSEGHYNEQFF
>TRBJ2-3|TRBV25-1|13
CASKASGVDTQYF
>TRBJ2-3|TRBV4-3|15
CASSQEIAFRDTQYF
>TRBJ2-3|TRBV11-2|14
CASSAGVLRDTQYF
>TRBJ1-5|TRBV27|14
CASSFQGGNQPQHF
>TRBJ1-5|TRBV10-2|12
CASCPGDQPQHF
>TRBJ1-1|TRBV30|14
CAWGSGTLGTEAFF
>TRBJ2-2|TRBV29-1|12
CSVESGFEELFF
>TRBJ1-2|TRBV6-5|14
CASSYSTGGSGYTF
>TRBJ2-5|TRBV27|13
CASSFRVGETQYF
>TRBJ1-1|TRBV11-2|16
CASSSATGGRNTEAFF
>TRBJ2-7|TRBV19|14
CASSNGNPDYEQYF
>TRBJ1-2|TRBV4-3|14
CASSQDQINYGYTF
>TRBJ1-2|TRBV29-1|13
CSVVPQGGYGYTF
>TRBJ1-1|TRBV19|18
CASSIYADRGLESTEAFF
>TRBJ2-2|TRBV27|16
CASSLSNAGEDGELFF
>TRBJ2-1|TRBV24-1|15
CATSDPLELYNEQFF
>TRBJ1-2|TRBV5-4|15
CASSLQMGTNHGYTF
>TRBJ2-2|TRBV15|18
CATSRDSPHTLNTGELFF
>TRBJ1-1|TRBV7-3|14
CASSASGLNTEAFF
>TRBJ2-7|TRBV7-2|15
CASSLDGTGGEEQYF
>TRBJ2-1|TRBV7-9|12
CASSSLDNEQFF